What follows are 21 T cell receptor beta chains derived from one specimen sequenced in a study of T cells in Graves' hyperthyroidism and ophthalmopathy. TCR beta CDR3 regions were amplified from RNA. When the TCR CDR3 underwent first-round RT-PCR, the HTBI primer set was used. MiXCR was run by TCRdb on the multiplex PCR reads, yielding one entry per CDR3 protein. The data contain approximately 510,000 distinct CDR3 sequences, less than 25% of them singletons. The sample comprised blood. The source of these receptors is a man younger than 35 with Graves' hyperthyroidism.

The V and J genes are TRBV7-2 and TRBJ2-5, with unresolved D. V lost 4 bases and J 5 bases, leaving 11 bases between the germline ends. Germline values: CDR1 SGHTA, CDR2 FQGNSA. This CDR3 is 13 amino acids long. For the CDR3, the DNA is TGTGCCAGCAGCTACATACCGAGGGAGACCCAGTACTTC. Translation gives CASSYIPRETQYF.

This clonotype showed up many times. The chain employs TRBV11-2 and TRBJ2-7, with D tentatively TRBD1 (5 bases). The CDR3 sequence is 12 residues long. Trimming left V 5 bases short and J 9 bases short, with 14 bases between. Germline CDR1 SGHAT, CDR2 FQNNGV. The CDR3 sequence: CASSPEDQGQYF. DNA for the CDR3: TGTGCCAGCAGCCCTGAGGATCAGGGGCAGTACTTC.

This sequence joins TRBV12-3 or TRBV12-4 and TRBJ2-7; D possibly matches TRBD1 or TRBD2 (5 bases each). The CDR3 loop spans 16 amino acids. Trimming cost V 6 bases and J 1 base, with 19 bases left between them. In DNA form, the CDR3 reads TGTGCCAGCAGCCCCAACCCCGGGACGGAGTCCTACGAGCAGTACTTC. Its protein is CASSPNPGTESYEQYF.

Comments on this clonotype: This may stem from a read error, because a much larger clone lies one nucleotide away. No conserved phenylalanine or tryptophan is present at the end of the CDR3, so a read error is the likely explanation. The chain links TRBV28 to TRBJ1-5, with TRBD1 as a possible D gene (5 bases). Trimming pared 5 bases from V and 4 bases from J, leaving 21 bases between. CDR3 length: 17 amino acids. Germline loops: CDR1 MDHEN, CDR2 SYDVKM. CDR3 coding DNA: TGTGCCAGCAGTGCGCGACCTTATAGGACAATTAATCAGCCCCAGCATGTT. Its protein is CASSARPYRTINQPQHV.

This clonotype was seen a handful of times. The rearrangement uses TRBV6-5 and TRBJ2-2, with TRBD2 identical over 8 bases. Germline loops: CDR1 MNHEY, CDR2 SVGAGI. The CDR3 extends over 15 amino acids. J gave up 6 bases and V 7 bases, and 10 bases lay outside the gene matches. CDR3: CASKYIRGGPGELFF. DNA of the CDR3: TGTGCCAGCAAGTATATTCGGGGGGGCCCCGGGGAGCTGTTTTTT.

This clonotype occurred many times. At one end the junction does not follow the germline gene, possibly because of a read error. The CDR3 DNA follows: TGCGCCAGCAGCTTGGGACGAGGGCAAGAGACCCAGTACTTC. Amino acids: CASSLGRGQETQYF. The rearrangement uses TRBV12-3 or TRBV12-4 and TRBJ2-5; perhaps D is TRBD1 or TRBD2 (5 bases each). The CDR3 length is 14 residues.

This clonotype was detected ten times or more. This chain connects TRBV6-5 to TRBJ2-7, with 7 bases lining up with TRBD1. CDR3 length: 11 residues. J was trimmed by 6 bases and V by 5 bases; bases with no gene match: 1. From germline, CDR1 is MNHEY and CDR2 SVGAGI. Written as DNA, the CDR3 is TGTGCCAGCAGTACAGGGGCCGAGCAGTACTTC. Residues: CASSTGAEQYF.

This clonotype was counted ten times or more. J is TRBJ2-5 and V is TRBV20-1; D gene uncertain. V shed 3 bases and J shed 3 bases, with 8 bases lying between them. The CDR3 sequence is 12 residues long. The germline CDR1 and CDR2 sequences are DFQATT and SNEGSKA (reference sequence). CDR3 sequence reads: CSASFQEETQYF. The CDR3 bases are TGCAGTGCTAGTTTTCAGGAAGAGACCCAGTACTTC.

This clonotype was seen at least ten times. This chain connects TRBV20-1 to TRBJ1-5, with TRBD1 as a possible D gene (5 bases). This CDR3 comprises 14 residues. The germline gives CDR1 DFQATT, CDR2 SNEGSKA (reference sequence). The V end lost 5 bases, the J end lost 5 bases, and 16 bases lay between the germline ends. CDR3 nucleotides: TGCAGTGCTGTCCGAGACAGTATAGATCAGCCCCAGCATTTT. Translating gives CSAVRDSIDQPQHF.

Ten or more counts support this clonotype. This may be a read error: a much more frequent sequence differs by one nucleotide. The chain couples TRBV24-1 to TRBJ2-5, with D maybe TRBD2 (5 bases). Per the germline V gene, CDR1 is KGHDR and CDR2 is SFDVKD. The CDR3 sequence is 16 residues long. The CDR3 protein is CAISDFLMDGGETQYF. The DNA of the CDR3 is TGTGCCATCAGTGATTTTCTAATGGACGGAGGAGAGACCCAGTACTTC.

This clonotype was recorded at least ten times. The genes are TRBV12-3 or TRBV12-4 and TRBJ2-7; 11 nucleotides agree with TRBD2. The CDR3 runs to 15 residues. V was pared by 6 bases and J by 5 bases, with 9 bases of the junction left unmatched. The CDR3 DNA is TGTGCCAGCAGGTCTAGCGGGGGGCTCCTCCACGAGCAGTACTTC. Translating gives CASRSSGGLLHEQYF.

This clonotype showed up just a few times. The chain links TRBV9 to TRBJ2-2, with D tentatively TRBD1 (6 bases). CDR1 and CDR2 from the germline V gene are SGDLS and YYNGEE. This CDR3 region has 16 residues. Trimming pared 7 bases from V and 0 bases from J, leaving 16 bases between. The CDR3 coding sequence is TGTGCCAGCTCGTTGTCGGGGACACCGAACACCGGGGAGCTGTTTTTT. Translation: CASSLSGTPNTGELFF.

This chain uses TRBV2 with TRBJ2-5, with TRBD1 identical over 10 bases. From germline, CDR1 is SNHLY and CDR2 FYNNEI. CDR3 length: 14 residues. V dropped 5 bases and J dropped 5; count of bases not matched to a gene: 5. CDR3 region: CASSRDRGSETQYF. The CDR3 region has the DNA TGTGCCAGCAGTCGGGACAGGGGATCCGAGACCCAGTACTTC.

This clonotype was detected a few times. V gene TRBV12-3 or TRBV12-4 combines with J gene TRBJ1-1, with D unresolved. V shed 5 bases and J shed 2 bases, with 12 bases lying between them. The CDR3 is made up of 14 amino acids. The CDR3 is CASSLGRHNTEAFF. CDR3 bases: TGTGCCAGCAGTCTAGGACGACACAACACTGAAGCTTTCTTT.

Ten or more counts support this clonotype. The rearrangement links TRBV28 to TRBJ2-5; 12 nucleotides align to TRBD2. V dropped 6 bases and J dropped 2; count of bases not matched to a gene: 4. CDR1 MDHEN and CDR2 SYDVKM come from the germline V gene. The CDR3 contains 15 residues. DNA of the CDR3: TGTGCCAGCAGGACGACTAGCGGGGGACAAGAGACCCAGTACTTC. Amino acid sequence: CASRTTSGGQETQYF. Full variable domain (outside the CDR3, taken from reference TRBV28 and TRBJ2-5): DVKVTQSSRYLVKRTGEKVFLECVQDMDHENMFWYRQDPGLGLRLIYFSYDVKMKEKGDIPEGYSVSREKKERFSLILESASTNQTSMYLCASRTTSGGQETQYFGPGTRLLVL.

V is TRBV3-1 and J is TRBJ1-5; TRBD1 might be the D (5 bases). Germline loops: CDR1 LGHDT, CDR2 YNNKEL (reference sequence). The V gene lost 0 bases and the J gene lost 0 bases, with 6 bases spanning the gap. The CDR3 consists of 15 residues. This CDR3 is CASSQDQGSNQPQHF. CDR3 sequence (DNA): TGTGCCAGCAGCCAAGACCAGGGTAGCAATCAGCCCCAGCATTTT.

This clonotype was seen at least ten times. The V and J genes are TRBV6-1 and TRBJ1-5, with D uncertain. The CDR3 sequence is 16 residues long. V was shortened by 2 bases and J by 4 bases, with 15 bases between the two germline ends. The germline gives CDR1 MNHNS, CDR2 SASEGT. The CDR3 loop is CASSEIGWDGNQPQHF. DNA for the CDR3: TGTGCCAGCAGTGAAATCGGTTGGGATGGGAATCAGCCCCAGCATTTT.

This clonotype was counted only a few times. V usage is TRBV2 and J usage is TRBJ1-5; D is unresolved. The germline gives CDR1 SNHLY, CDR2 FYNNEI. The CDR3 loop spans 15 amino acids. V was clipped by 3 bases and J by 7 bases, with 16 bases between them. The DNA of the CDR3 is TGTGCCAGCAGTGACGGGAGTCAAGTTTACCAGCCCCAGCATTTT. Translated, it gives CASSDGSQVYQPQHF.

About this clonotype itself: With a much larger clone just one base away, this may be a read error. The V and J genes are TRBV27 and TRBJ1-1, with 7 bases aligning to TRBD1. The CDR3 contains 14 residues. Per the germline V gene, CDR1 is MNHEY and CDR2 is SMNVEV (reference sequence). CDR3: CASRPHTGETEAVF. CDR3 DNA: TGTGCCAGCAGACCCCACACAGGGGAAACTGAAGCTGTCTTT.

This clonotype was seen many times. The chain is built from TRBV12-3 or TRBV12-4 and TRBJ1-5, with 8 positions matching TRBD1. V was pared by 1 base and J by 5 bases, with 7 bases of the junction left unmatched. The CDR3 is made up of 16 amino acids. In DNA, the CDR3 is TGTGCCAGCAGTTTAGGGGGGTCAGGGGGCGATCAGCCCCAGCATTTT. Translated, it gives CASSLGGSGGDQPQHF.

The CDR3 region is CASSYDTSYGYTF. CDR3 in DNA: TGTGCCAGCAGTTACGACACGTCCTATGGCTACACCTTC. The chain joins TRBV6-5 to TRBJ1-2; D remains ambiguous. This CDR3 is 13 amino acids long. The V gene lost 2 bases and the J gene lost 4 bases, with 8 bases spanning the gap. CDR1 is MNHEY, CDR2 SVGAGI, per germline.